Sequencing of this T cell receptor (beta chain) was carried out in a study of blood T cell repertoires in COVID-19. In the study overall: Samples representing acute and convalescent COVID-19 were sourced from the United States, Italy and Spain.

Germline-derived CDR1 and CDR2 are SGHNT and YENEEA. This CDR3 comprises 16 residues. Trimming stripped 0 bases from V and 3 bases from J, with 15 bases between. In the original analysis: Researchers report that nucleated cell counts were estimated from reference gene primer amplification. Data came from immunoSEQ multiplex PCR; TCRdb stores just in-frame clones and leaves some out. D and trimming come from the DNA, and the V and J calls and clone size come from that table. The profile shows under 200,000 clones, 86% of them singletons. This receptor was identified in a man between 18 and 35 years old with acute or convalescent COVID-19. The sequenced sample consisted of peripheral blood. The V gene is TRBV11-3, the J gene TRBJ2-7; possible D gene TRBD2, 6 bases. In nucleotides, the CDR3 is TGTGCCAGCAGCTTAGAATCAGGAGGAGGGAACTACGAGCAGTACTTC. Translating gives CASSLESGGGNYEQYF.